This T cell receptor (beta chain) came from a study of cytomegalovirus exposure and HLA in healthy donors. With respect to this clone: Its antigen is currently unknown.

Study results and caveats: There were around 160 TCR beta chains listed as cytomegalovirus-associated. HLA-A and HLA-B allele assignments for most subjects were reportedly predicted accurately using TCR beta sequences. In an earlier analysis, about 87% or about 30%: the productive usage of most TCR beta V segments.

Each donor was healthy, and each was a bone marrow donor. With 60 Vbeta and 13 Jbeta primers, the PCR was carried out. The repertoire was sequenced with immunoSEQ multiplex PCR; TCRdb's copy has only in-frame clones and lacks some. Among about 80,000 clones, less than 80% were seen once, and the ten largest hold around 7%. Per the germline V gene, CDR1 is SGHTA and CDR2 is FQGNSA. V lost 5 bases to trimming and J lost 5 bases; unmatched junction nucleotides: 14. The CDR3 runs to 16 residues. The sequencing sample was made of PBMCs. The chain joins TRBV7-2 to TRBJ1-2, with 7 bases that match TRBD1. The receptor was isolated from a woman aged 40-49 years in good health and CMV-seronegative. The CDR3 nucleotides are TGTGCCAGCAGCCCCCAGGGTCAGGGGGTGAGATATGGCTACACCTTC. Protein product: CASSPQGQGVRYGYTF.